Presented here are 12 T cell receptor beta chains from one specimen sequenced in a study of blood T cell repertoires in COVID-19. The method was immunoSEQ multiplex PCR; TCRdb's version includes in-frame clones alone and lacks a portion of them. This sample has approximately 300,000 clones; about four fifths occur once, and the top ten carry about 1.2%. Specimen: peripheral blood. All receptors come from a woman between 50 and 59 years old with acute or convalescent COVID-19.

CDR3 nucleotide sequence: TGTGCCAGCAGCGCCGCTACCGCTAGCGCGGAAGAGACCCAGTACTTC. Translating gives CASSAATASAEETQYF. The chain links TRBV9 to TRBJ2-5, with D perhaps TRBD2 (6 bases). In germline, CDR1 is SGDLS, CDR2 YYNGEE. The CDR3 is 16 amino acids. Trimming removed 3 bases at V and 3 bases at J, with 18 bases between.

The V and J genes are TRBV25-1 and TRBJ2-1, with 9 nucleotides matching TRBD1. The CDR3 is 15 amino acids. From germline, CDR1 is MGHDK and CDR2 SYGVNS. V was clipped by 6 bases and J by 9 bases; unmatched bases: 12. The CDR3 region has the DNA TGTGCCAGCAGCTCCGGGACAGGGTTGAAAGGTGAGCAGTTCTTC. It encodes CASSSGTGLKGEQFF.

J is TRBJ2-7 and V is TRBV5-6; D is possibly TRBD2 (6 bases). The CDR3 is 17 residues long. CDR1 is SGHDT, CDR2 YYEEEE, per germline. Trimming pared 1 base from V and 3 bases from J, leaving 20 bases between. The CDR3: CASSLWSSAPRIYEQYF. For the CDR3, the DNA is TGTGCCAGCAGCTTGTGGTCTAGCGCCCCGAGAATCTACGAGCAGTACTTC.

The rearrangement links TRBV30 to TRBJ1-5; 7 bases map to TRBD1. The CDR3 totals 13 residues. V dropped 5 bases and J dropped 7; count of bases not matched to a gene: 8. From germline, CDR1 is GTSNPN and CDR2 SVGIG (reference sequence). The CDR3, as DNA: TGTGCCTGGGCGACAGGGATCGGACAGCCCCAGCATTTT. Translation: CAWATGIGQPQHF.

The chain employs TRBV19 and TRBJ1-2; weak D call: TRBD1 (6 bases). Germline V gives CDR1 LNHDA, CDR2 SQIVND (reference sequence). V was shortened by 5 bases and J by 2 bases, with 12 bases between the two germline ends. This CDR3 has 14 amino acids. The CDR3 region has the DNA TGTGCCAGTAGTGTCAGGGGTACCAACTATGGCTACACCTTC. It yields the protein CASSVRGTNYGYTF. The full variable domain, completed using reference TRBV19 and TRBJ1-2, is DGGITQSPKYLFRKEGQNVTLSCEQNLNHDAMYWYRQDPGQGLRLIYYSQIVNDFQKGDIAEGYSVSREKKESFPLTVTSAQKNPTAFYLCASSVRGTNYGYTFGSGTRLTVV.

V is TRBV2 and J is TRBJ2-7; 11 nucleotides match TRBD1. J was trimmed by 7 bases and V by 6 bases; bases with no gene match: 14. Per the germline V gene, CDR1 is SNHLY and CDR2 is FYNNEI. The CDR3 spans 16 residues. The CDR3 region has the DNA TGTGCCAGCAGGCCGCCGGAAGGACAGGGGGCTGGTGAGCAGTACTTC. Its translation: CASRPPEGQGAGEQYF.

CDR3 coding DNA: TGTGCCAGCAGCAGGGATAGCGGGGGGGGTCAAGAGACCCAGTACTTC. This translates into CASSRDSGGGQETQYF. The chain uses TRBV2 and TRBJ2-5, with 11 bases that match TRBD2. Germline V gene sequence: CDR1 SNHLY, CDR2 FYNNEI. This CDR3 contains 16 residues. V dropped 6 bases and J dropped 2; count of bases not matched to a gene: 8.

This clone appeared a single time. J is TRBJ2-7 and V is TRBV6-5, with 7 nucleotides matching TRBD1. The CDR3 loop spans 15 amino acids. CDR1 is MNHEY, CDR2 SVGAGI, per germline. Trimming took 8 bases from V and 1 from J; bases not matched to a gene: 11. The CDR3 loop is CASYLHDRVSYEQYV. DNA of the CDR3: TGTGCCAGCTACCTTCACGACAGGGTTTCCTACGAGCAGTACGTC.

The chain carries TRBV6-1 and TRBJ2-2; D possibly corresponds to TRBD1 (6 bases). The CDR3 loop spans 18 amino acids. Trimming pared 2 bases from V and 0 bases from J, leaving 16 bases between. Germline assignment: CDR1 MNHNS and CDR2 SASEGT. CDR3 DNA: TGTGCCAGCAGTGAAAACTTCTCGGGGACATCGAACACCGGGGAGCTGTTTTTT. As protein: CASSENFSGTSNTGELFF.

The chain has TRBV12-3 or TRBV12-4 and TRBJ1-5, with D hard to call. V dropped 5 bases and J dropped 3 bases, with 8 bases sitting between them. The CDR3 loop spans 13 amino acids. The CDR3 spells CASSRTFNQPQHF. The DNA of the CDR3 is TGTGCCAGCAGTCGGACTTTCAATCAGCCCCAGCATTTT.

A few counts support this clone. The CDR3 nucleotides read TGTGCCAGCAGCCCCCAGGGAGGGGATGAAGCTTTCTTT. Its protein is CASSPQGGDEAFF. The chain has TRBV5-4 and TRBJ1-1, with D tentatively TRBD1 (5 bases). The V gene lost 4 bases and the J gene lost 7 bases, with 14 bases spanning the gap. CDR3 length: 13 residues. Germline V CDR1 and CDR2: SGHNT, YYREEE (reference sequence).

The table lists this clone with a few counts. The CDR3 sequence is CATTNVGNTEAFF. CDR3 DNA sequence: TGTGCCACTACCAACGTCGGGAACACTGAAGCTTTCTTT. The chain is built from TRBV2 and TRBJ1-1; D unresolved. Germline lookup yields CDR1 SNHLY and CDR2 FYNNEI. The V end lost 10 bases, the J end lost 1 base, and 13 bases lay between the germline ends. This CDR3 spans 13 amino acids.